Each of the 32 T cell receptor beta chains below was sequenced from the same sample in a study of T cells after yellow fever vaccination. TCRdb analysed the 5' RACE reads with MiXCR anew, one entry per CDR3 protein. The sample shows approximately 330,000 distinct CDR3 sequences, about 12% of them seen only once. Sample: CD4+ T cells sorted from PBMCs, taken 15 days after the yellow fever booster vaccination. Receptors originate from a man younger than 30 who received the YFV17D yellow fever vaccine.

The chain links TRBV6-5 to TRBJ2-3, with D uncertain. Germline CDR1 is MNHEY and CDR2 is SVGAGI. Trimming cost V 6 bases and J 2 bases, with 6 bases left between them. The CDR3 covers 12 residues. In DNA, the CDR3 is TGTGCCAGCAGCCAACCCACAGATACGCAGTATTTT. Translated, it gives CASSQPTDTQYF.

This chain uses TRBV7-2 with TRBJ2-5; unclear D gene. Trimming stripped 1 base from V and 7 bases from J, with 7 bases between. The CDR3 is 12 amino acids. CDR1 and CDR2 (germline): SGHTA, FQGNSA. The DNA for the CDR3 is TGTGCCAGCAGCTTAGACCGTAGGACCCAGTACTTC. Protein sequence: CASSLDRRTQYF.

The rearrangement uses TRBV20-1 and TRBJ2-1; 9 bases fit TRBD2. The J segment lost 7 bases and the V segment lost 3 bases, leaving 10 bases of the junction unmatched. CDR3 length: 15 amino acids. The V gene's germline CDR1 is DFQATT and CDR2 SNEGSKA (reference sequence). In DNA, the CDR3 is TGCAGTGCTAGCTTGCCAGCGGGGGGAACAAATGAGCAGTTCTTC. Translating gives CSASLPAGGTNEQFF.

This clonotype was counted only a few times. The rearrangement joins TRBV9 to TRBJ2-3, with D perhaps being TRBD1 or TRBD2 (5 bases each). The CDR3 extends over 15 amino acids. Looked up from germline, CDR1 is SGDLS and CDR2 is YYNGEE. Trimming removed 4 bases at V and 2 bases at J, with 14 bases between. CDR3 bases: TGTGCCAGCAGCTTCCGAGGGGCGGACACAGATACGCAGTATTTT. Amino acids: CASSFRGADTDTQYF.

A few counts support this clonotype. V usage is TRBV20-1 and J usage is TRBJ1-2; D is unresolved. This CDR3 spans 13 amino acids. Germline V gene lookup returns CDR1 DFQATT and CDR2 SNEGSKA (reference sequence). With 6 bases removed from V and 2 bases from J, the gap between germline ends came to 13 bases. The CDR3, as DNA: TGCAGTGCATACGTATGGGAGAACTATGGCTACACCTTC. Translation gives CSAYVWENYGYTF.

The gene calls are TRBV7-2 and TRBJ1-3; the D gene is possibly TRBD1 (5 bases). The CDR3 totals 18 residues. The V gene's germline CDR1 is SGHTA and CDR2 FQGNSA. The V end lost 1 base, the J end lost 7 bases, and 23 bases lay between the germline ends. In DNA, the CDR3 is TGTGCCAGCAGCTTAGAAATTGTCGGGACGGGTGTCGCGAACACCATATATTTT. Translating gives CASSLEIVGTGVANTIYF.

This sequence joins TRBV9 and TRBJ2-1; 11 nucleotides align to TRBD2. This CDR3 contains 15 residues. The V gene end was trimmed by 0 bases and the J gene end by 8 bases; junction bases not matched to a gene: 4. Looked up from germline, CDR1 is SGDLS and CDR2 is YYNGEE. The CDR3 DNA follows: TGTGCCAGCAGCGTAGAGGCTAGCGGGGGGTATGAGCAGTTCTTC. Its protein product is CASSVEASGGYEQFF.

The sample holds many counts of this clonotype. This chain uses TRBV12-3 or TRBV12-4 with TRBJ2-7; D unclear. The CDR3 has 14 amino acids. Trimming pared 3 bases from V and 1 base from J, leaving 10 bases between. The CDR3 region has the DNA TGTGCCAGCAGTTTCCGCCACGGATCCTACGAGCAGTACTTC. Translating it yields CASSFRHGSYEQYF.

The table lists this clonotype with a few counts. Its ends do not fully match the called genes, so a read error is possible. The CDR3 region has the DNA TGTGCCAGCAGCTTACCCCCCACAGGGGAGAACCAGTACTTC. Its protein product is CASSLPPTGENQYF. This rearrangement joins TRBV11-2 to TRBJ2-5; 7 bases line up with TRBD1. This CDR3 contains 14 residues. From germline, CDR1 is SGHAT and CDR2 FQNNGV.

The chain employs TRBV12-3 or TRBV12-4 and TRBJ1-1; possible D gene TRBD1, 5 bases. The V end lost 7 bases, the J end lost 0 bases, and 15 bases lay between the germline ends. This CDR3 is built from 15 residues. The CDR3 loop reads CASTRGRGMNTEAFF. CDR3 nucleotide sequence: TGTGCCAGCACCAGAGGGAGGGGCATGAACACTGAAGCTTTCTTT.

The genes are TRBV7-2 and TRBJ2-2, with TRBD1 matching 9 bases. With 5 bases clipped from V and 7 bases from J, the junction kept 5 bases outside the gene matches. The germline V gene encodes CDR1 SGHTA and CDR2 FQGNSA. This CDR3 has 14 residues. Written as DNA, the CDR3 is TGTGCCAGCAGCCCAGGGACAGGGCTCGGGGAGCTGTTTTTT. Protein product: CASSPGTGLGELFF.

This clonotype was detected a few times. Here the CDR3 reads CANGRAGTDTQYF. CDR3 bases: TGTGCCAATGGGAGGGCGGGCACAGATACGCAGTATTTT. This sequence joins TRBV12-3 or TRBV12-4 and TRBJ2-3; TRBD2 matches at 7 bases. The CDR3 totals 13 residues. V shed 10 bases, J shed 1 base, and the junction held 5 bases outside the gene matches.

This clonotype was seen many times. V gene TRBV7-2 combines with J gene TRBJ2-7; the match to TRBD1 covers 10 bases. The CDR3 extends over 15 amino acids. Germline trimming cut 5 bases from V and 2 bases from J; bases unmatched to any gene: 6. The germline V gene encodes CDR1 SGHTA and CDR2 FQGNSA. CDR3 region: CASSRHGQGAYEQYV. The CDR3 DNA reads TGTGCCAGCAGCCGCCACGGACAGGGGGCCTACGAGCAGTACGTC.

This clonotype has more than one count but fewer than ten. V is TRBV7-2 and J is TRBJ1-1; D may be TRBD1 (5 bases). This CDR3 is built from 14 residues. Between the trimmed V and J ends, which lost 1 base and 7 bases, there was a span of 13 bases. Per the germline V gene, CDR1 is SGHTA and CDR2 is FQGNSA. CDR3 in DNA: TGTGCCAGCAGCTTAGGAAGCAGGGCCAATGAAGCTTTCTTT. Protein sequence: CASSLGSRANEAFF.

This clonotype was seen many times. This sequence joins TRBV11-2 and TRBJ2-3; TRBD2 is a possible D gene (6 bases). Germline CDR1 is SGHAT and CDR2 is FQNNGV. The germline V and J ends were trimmed by 4 bases and 4 bases, with 12 bases remaining between them. This CDR3 is 14 amino acids long. DNA of the CDR3: TGTGCCAGCAGCTCCCGGGAGTTCCCAGATACGCAGTATTTT. It specifies CASSSREFPDTQYF.

This clonotype was observed a handful of times. A much more abundant neighbour one base away suggests this may be a read error. The chain has TRBV20-1 and TRBJ2-5, with TRBD2 matching over 13 bases. Germline V lookup: CDR1 DFQATT, CDR2 SNEGSKA (reference sequence). This CDR3 is 16 amino acids long. The CDR3 DNA is TGCAGGGCTAGAGATTGGACTAGCGGGGGAGGAGAGACCCAGTACTTC. Amino acids: CRARDWTSGGGETQYF.

The chain links TRBV19 to TRBJ2-3, with 8 bases identical to TRBD2. There are 15 residues in the CDR3. The V gene end was trimmed by 5 bases and the J gene end by 0 bases; junction bases not matched to a gene: 4. In germline, CDR1 is LNHDA, CDR2 SQIVND (reference sequence). CDR3 sequence: CASSYPSGSTDTQYF. The CDR3 nucleotides read TGTGCCAGTAGTTACCCTAGCGGGAGCACAGATACGCAGTATTTT.

The rearrangement links TRBV6-5 to TRBJ1-2; D gene ambiguous. Per germline, CDR1 MNHEY and CDR2 SVGAGI. The CDR3 has 15 amino acids. Trimming took off 2 bases at V and 4 bases at J, with 14 bases between the two ends. The CDR3 is CASSYPGSGVYGYTF. CDR3 DNA: TGTGCCAGCAGTTACCCGGGATCTGGAGTCTATGGCTACACCTTC.

The chain uses TRBV6-6 and TRBJ2-7; 10 nucleotides agree with TRBD1. The CDR3 extends over 16 amino acids. CDR1 and CDR2 (germline): MNHNY, SVGAGI (reference sequence). With 6 bases clipped from V and 2 bases from J, the junction kept 10 bases outside the gene matches. CDR3 residues: CASSRLPGQGPYEQYV. Written as DNA, the CDR3 is TGTGCCAGCAGCAGACTGCCGGGACAGGGGCCCTACGAGCAGTACGTC.

The chain links TRBV6-6 to TRBJ2-7, with TRBD2 as a possible D gene (5 bases). This CDR3 spans 13 amino acids. Germline values: CDR1 MNHNY, CDR2 SVGAGI (reference sequence). Trimming removed 6 bases at V and 6 bases at J, with 15 bases between. The CDR3 loop reads CASSSGGGFEQYV. The DNA of the CDR3 is TGTGCCAGCAGCTCCGGTGGCGGGTTCGAGCAGTACGTC.

This clonotype was detected only a few times. This sequence joins TRBV6-2 or TRBV6-3 and TRBJ1-5; D not resolved. There are 15 residues in the CDR3. Germline loops: CDR1 MNHEY, CDR2 SVGEGT. Trimming removed 2 bases at V and 3 bases at J, with 11 bases between. CDR3 amino acids: CASSYRTSVNQPQHF. Here the CDR3 DNA reads TGTGCCAGCAGTTACCGGACGAGCGTCAATCAGCCCCAGCATTTT.

The chain carries TRBV6-2 or TRBV6-3 and TRBJ1-1; 8 bases fit TRBD1. The CDR3 has 14 amino acids. After removal of 5 bases from V and 4 bases from J, the junction contained 6 bases not matched to a gene. Germline values: CDR1 MNHEY, CDR2 SVGEGT. CDR3: CASSKQGGSTEAFF. The DNA of the CDR3 is TGTGCCAGCAGTAAACAGGGGGGGAGCACTGAAGCTTTCTTT.

This clonotype was recorded a few times. The chain carries TRBV5-1 and TRBJ1-1; no firm D call. This CDR3 has 11 residues. The germline V gene encodes CDR1 SGHRS and CDR2 YFSETQ. V shed 0 bases and J shed 11 bases, with 8 bases lying between them. CDR3 sequence reads: CASSLEGVAFF. CDR3 nucleotide sequence: TGCGCCAGCAGCTTGGAGGGAGTGGCTTTCTTT.

Ten or more counts support this clonotype. The chain couples TRBV6-6 to TRBJ2-2, with 8 bases lining up with TRBD2. The CDR3 is 16 amino acids. V trimming: 3 bases; J trimming: 6 bases; junction bases outside the gene matches: 9. Per the germline V gene, CDR1 is MNHNY and CDR2 is SVGAGI (reference sequence). The CDR3 loop reads CASSYTGLAIPGELFF. In DNA form, the CDR3 reads TGTGCCAGCAGTTATACTGGACTAGCTATTCCCGGGGAGCTGTTTTTT.

V usage is TRBV12-3 or TRBV12-4 and J usage is TRBJ1-1, with 8 bases that match TRBD1. The CDR3 length is 15 residues. V trimming: 3 bases; J trimming: 1 base; junction bases outside the gene matches: 4. The CDR3 here is CASSFGDRSNTEAFF. The CDR3 DNA reads TGTGCCAGCAGTTTTGGGGACAGGTCGAACACTGAAGCTTTCTTT.

This clonotype was detected many times. The CDR3 region has the DNA TGTGCCAGCAGTTTAACTAGCGGCTCCTACAATGAGCAGTTCTTC. Residues: CASSLTSGSYNEQFF. The chain is built from TRBV12-3 or TRBV12-4 and TRBJ2-1, with 8 bases identical to TRBD2. The CDR3 contains 15 residues. Trimming removed 2 bases from V and 0 bases from J; junction bases left unmatched: 0.

This chain uses TRBV11-2 with TRBJ1-5, with D unclear. Germline CDR1 SGHAT, CDR2 FQNNGV. The CDR3 totals 15 residues. V lost 0 bases and J 0 bases, leaving 6 bases between the germline ends. The CDR3 protein is CASSLEGNSNQPQHF. CDR3 DNA sequence: TGTGCCAGCAGCTTAGAGGGGAATAGCAATCAGCCCCAGCATTTT. The complete variable domain, with remaining parts taken from reference TRBV11-2 and TRBJ1-5, reads EAGVAQSPRYKIIEKRQSVAFWCNPISGHATLYWYQQILGQGPKLLIQFQNNGVVDDSQLPKDRFSAERLKGVDSTLKIQPAKLEDSAVYLCASSLEGNSNQPQHFGDGTRLSIL.

This clonotype was picked up many times. The V and J genes are TRBV3-1 and TRBJ2-1, with 10 bases fitting TRBD2. The CDR3 sequence is 15 residues long. Looked up from germline, CDR1 is LGHDT and CDR2 is YNNKEL (reference sequence). V shed 4 bases, J shed 2 bases, and the junction held 2 bases outside the gene matches. Written as DNA, the CDR3 is TGTGCCAGCAGCCTCCTAGCGGGGGCCTACAATGAGCAGTTCTTC. Translating it yields CASSLLAGAYNEQFF.

This clonotype was seen only a few times. The chain is built from TRBV18 and TRBJ1-4; D unresolved. Germline V gene sequence: CDR1 KGHSH, CDR2 LQKENI. This CDR3 comprises 12 residues. V lost 2 bases and J 7 bases, leaving 5 bases between the germline ends. CDR3 coding DNA: TGTGCCAGCTCACCAGAGGGTGAAAAACTGTTTTTT. Translation gives CASSPEGEKLFF.

The chain couples TRBV6-5 to TRBJ1-1; a possible D gene is TRBD1 (5 bases). From germline, CDR1 is MNHEY and CDR2 SVGAGI. The CDR3 sequence is 11 residues long. V was trimmed by 6 bases and J by 8 bases, leaving 10 bases between them. This CDR3 reads CASRGDGEAFF. The CDR3 DNA sequence: TGTGCCAGCAGGGGGGACGGGGAAGCTTTCTTT.

This chain connects TRBV7-2 to TRBJ1-4, with 7 positions matching TRBD1. The trim removed 5 bases at V and 8 bases at J, leaving 5 bases unmatched. CDR1 and CDR2 (germline): SGHTA, FQGNSA. The CDR3 is 13 amino acids. CDR3 loop: CASSPNRGEKLFF. The CDR3 DNA is TGTGCCAGCAGCCCCAACAGGGGCGAAAAACTGTTTTTT.

This clonotype was counted only a few times. The rearrangement links TRBV7-3 to TRBJ2-2; 7 nucleotides agree with TRBD1. Per germline, CDR1 SGHTA and CDR2 FQGTGA. The CDR3 length is 14 residues. V lost 5 bases and J lost 6; bases outside the gene matches: 6. DNA for the CDR3: TGTGCCAGCAGCCTCGACAGGGTCGCCGGGGAGCTGTTTTTT. It is translated as CASSLDRVAGELFF.